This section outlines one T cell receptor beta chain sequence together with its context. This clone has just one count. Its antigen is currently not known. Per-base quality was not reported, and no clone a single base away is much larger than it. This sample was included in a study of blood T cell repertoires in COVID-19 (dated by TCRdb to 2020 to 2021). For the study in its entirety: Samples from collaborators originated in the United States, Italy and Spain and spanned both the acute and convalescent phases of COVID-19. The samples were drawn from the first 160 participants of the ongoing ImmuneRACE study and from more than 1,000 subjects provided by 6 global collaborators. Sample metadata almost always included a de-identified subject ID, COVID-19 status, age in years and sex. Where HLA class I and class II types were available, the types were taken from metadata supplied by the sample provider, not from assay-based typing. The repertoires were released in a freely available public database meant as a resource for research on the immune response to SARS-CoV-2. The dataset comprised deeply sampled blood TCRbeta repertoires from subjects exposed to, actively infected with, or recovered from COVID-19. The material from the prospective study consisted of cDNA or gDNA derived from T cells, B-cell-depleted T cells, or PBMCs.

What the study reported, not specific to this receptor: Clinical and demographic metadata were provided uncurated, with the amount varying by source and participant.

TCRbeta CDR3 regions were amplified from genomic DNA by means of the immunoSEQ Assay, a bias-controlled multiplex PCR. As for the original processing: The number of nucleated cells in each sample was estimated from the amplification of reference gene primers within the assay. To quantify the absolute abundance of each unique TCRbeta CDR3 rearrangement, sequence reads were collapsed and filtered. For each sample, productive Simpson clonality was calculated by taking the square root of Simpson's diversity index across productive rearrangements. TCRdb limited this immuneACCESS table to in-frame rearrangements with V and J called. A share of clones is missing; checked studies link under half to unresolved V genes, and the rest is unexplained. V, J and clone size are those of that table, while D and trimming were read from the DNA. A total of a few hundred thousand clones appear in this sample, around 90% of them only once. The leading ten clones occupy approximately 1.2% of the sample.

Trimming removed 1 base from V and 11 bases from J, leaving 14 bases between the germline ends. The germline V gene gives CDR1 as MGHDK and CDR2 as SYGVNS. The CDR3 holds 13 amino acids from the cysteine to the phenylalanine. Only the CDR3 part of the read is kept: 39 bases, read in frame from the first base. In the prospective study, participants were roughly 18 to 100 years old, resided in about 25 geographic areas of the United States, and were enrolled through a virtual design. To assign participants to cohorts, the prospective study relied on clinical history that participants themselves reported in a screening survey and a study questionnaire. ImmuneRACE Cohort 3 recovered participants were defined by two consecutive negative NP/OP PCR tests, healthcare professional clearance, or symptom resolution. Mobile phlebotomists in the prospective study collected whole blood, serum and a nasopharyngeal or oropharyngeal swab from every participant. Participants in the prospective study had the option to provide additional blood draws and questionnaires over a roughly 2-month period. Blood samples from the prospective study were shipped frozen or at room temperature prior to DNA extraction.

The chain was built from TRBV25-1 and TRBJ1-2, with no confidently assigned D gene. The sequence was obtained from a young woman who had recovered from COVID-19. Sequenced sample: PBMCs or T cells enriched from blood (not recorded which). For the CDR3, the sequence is CASSEFQQAPYTF. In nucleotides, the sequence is TGTGCCAGCAGTGAATTTCAGCAGGCTCCGTACACCTTC.